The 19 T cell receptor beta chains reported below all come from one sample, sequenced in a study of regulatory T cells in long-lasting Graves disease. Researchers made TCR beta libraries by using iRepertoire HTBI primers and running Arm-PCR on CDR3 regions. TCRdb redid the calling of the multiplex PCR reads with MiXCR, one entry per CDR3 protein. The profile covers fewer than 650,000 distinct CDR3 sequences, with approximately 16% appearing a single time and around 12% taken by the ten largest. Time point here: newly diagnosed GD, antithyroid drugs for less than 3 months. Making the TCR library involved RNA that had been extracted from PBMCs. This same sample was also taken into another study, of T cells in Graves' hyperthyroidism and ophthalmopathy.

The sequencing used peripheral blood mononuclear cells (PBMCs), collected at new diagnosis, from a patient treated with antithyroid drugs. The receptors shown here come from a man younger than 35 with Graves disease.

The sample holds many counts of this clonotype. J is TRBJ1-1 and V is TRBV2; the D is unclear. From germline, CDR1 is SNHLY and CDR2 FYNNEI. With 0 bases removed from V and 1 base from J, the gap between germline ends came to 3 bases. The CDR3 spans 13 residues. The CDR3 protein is CASSEARNTEAFF. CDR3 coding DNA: TGTGCCAGCAGTGAAGCAAGGAACACTGAAGCTTTCTTT.

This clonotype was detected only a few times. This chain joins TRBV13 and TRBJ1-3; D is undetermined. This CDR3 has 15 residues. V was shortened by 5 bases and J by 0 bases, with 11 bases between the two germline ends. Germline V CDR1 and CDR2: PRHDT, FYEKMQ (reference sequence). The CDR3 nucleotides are TGTGCCAGCAGCCCCGCCGGGGTCTCTGGAAACACCATATATTTT. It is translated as CASSPAGVSGNTIYF.

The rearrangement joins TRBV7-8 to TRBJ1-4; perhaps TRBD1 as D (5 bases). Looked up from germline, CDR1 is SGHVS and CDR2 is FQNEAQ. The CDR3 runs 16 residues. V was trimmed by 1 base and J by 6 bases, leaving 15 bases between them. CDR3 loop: CASSLVGTSVYEKLFF. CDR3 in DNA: TGTGCCAGCAGCTTAGTCGGGACGAGCGTATATGAAAAACTGTTTTTT.

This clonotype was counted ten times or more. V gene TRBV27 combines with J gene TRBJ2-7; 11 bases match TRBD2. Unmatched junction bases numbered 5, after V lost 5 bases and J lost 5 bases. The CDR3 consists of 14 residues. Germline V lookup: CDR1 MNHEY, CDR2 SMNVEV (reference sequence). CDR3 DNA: TGTGCCAGCAGTCTGGGACTAGCGGTTAACGAGCAGTACTTC. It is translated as CASSLGLAVNEQYF.

The CDR3 nucleotides are TGCGCCAGCAGCTTGGCCCACCCCGCAAACTATGGCTACACCTTC. This gives the protein CASSLAHPANYGYTF. The rearrangement links TRBV5-1 to TRBJ1-2, with D hard to call. Germline assignment: CDR1 SGHRS and CDR2 YFSETQ. The CDR3 contains 15 residues. V was clipped by 0 bases and J by 2 bases, with 11 bases between them.

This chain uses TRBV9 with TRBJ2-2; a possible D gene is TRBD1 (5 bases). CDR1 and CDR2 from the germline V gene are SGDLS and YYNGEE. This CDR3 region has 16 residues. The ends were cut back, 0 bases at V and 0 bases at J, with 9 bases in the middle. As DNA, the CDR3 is TGTGCCAGCAGCGTAGCTGCAGGGACGAACACCGGGGAGCTGTTTTTT. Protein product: CASSVAAGTNTGELFF.

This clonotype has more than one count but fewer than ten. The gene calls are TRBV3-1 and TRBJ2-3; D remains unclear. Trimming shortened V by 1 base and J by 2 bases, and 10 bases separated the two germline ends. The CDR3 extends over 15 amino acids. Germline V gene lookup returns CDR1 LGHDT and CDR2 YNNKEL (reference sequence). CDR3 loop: CASSQVASYTDTQYF. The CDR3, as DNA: TGTGCCAGCAGCCAAGTGGCGAGCTACACAGATACGCAGTATTTT.

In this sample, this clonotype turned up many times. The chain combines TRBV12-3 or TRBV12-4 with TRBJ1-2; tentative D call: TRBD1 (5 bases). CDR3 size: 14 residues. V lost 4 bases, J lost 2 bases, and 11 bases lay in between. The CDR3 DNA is TGTGCCAGCAGTTCGTCTGGGACGAACTATGGCTACACCTTC. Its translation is CASSSSGTNYGYTF.

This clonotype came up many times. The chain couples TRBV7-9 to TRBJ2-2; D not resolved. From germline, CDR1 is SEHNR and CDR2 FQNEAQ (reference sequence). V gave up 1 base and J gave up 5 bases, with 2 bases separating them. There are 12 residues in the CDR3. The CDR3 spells CASSLVTGELFF. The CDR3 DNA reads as TGTGCCAGCAGCTTAGTTACCGGGGAGCTGTTTTTT.

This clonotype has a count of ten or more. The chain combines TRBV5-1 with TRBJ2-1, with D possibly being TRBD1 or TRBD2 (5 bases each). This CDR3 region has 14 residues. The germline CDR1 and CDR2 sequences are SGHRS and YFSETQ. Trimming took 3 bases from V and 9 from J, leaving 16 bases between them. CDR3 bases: TGCGCCAGCAGCTCCGGGACCGGCCCCATTGAGCAGTTCTTC. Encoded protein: CASSSGTGPIEQFF. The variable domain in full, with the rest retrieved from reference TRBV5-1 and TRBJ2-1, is KAGVTQTPRYLIKTRGQQVTLSCSPISGHRSVSWYQQTPGQGLQFLFEYFSETQRNKGNFPGRFSGRQFSNSRSEMNVSTLELGDSALYLCASSSGTGPIEQFFGPGTRLTVL.

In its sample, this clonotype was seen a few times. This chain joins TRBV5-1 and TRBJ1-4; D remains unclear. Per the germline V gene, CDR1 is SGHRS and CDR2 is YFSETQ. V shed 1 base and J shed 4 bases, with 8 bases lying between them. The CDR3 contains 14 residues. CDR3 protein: CASSLMGSNEKLFF. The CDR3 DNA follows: TGCGCCAGCAGCTTGATGGGTAGTAATGAAAAACTGTTTTTT.

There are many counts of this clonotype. The CDR3 nucleotides read TGTGCCAGCAGCTTGGATGGAGGGACCTGGTACGAGCAGTACTTC. It translates to CASSLDGGTWYEQYF. The gene calls are TRBV7-2 and TRBJ2-7, with D tentatively TRBD2 (6 bases). CDR1 is SGHTA and CDR2 is FQGNSA in the germline V gene. V lost 3 bases, J lost 4 bases, and 16 bases lay in between. The CDR3 length is 15 residues.

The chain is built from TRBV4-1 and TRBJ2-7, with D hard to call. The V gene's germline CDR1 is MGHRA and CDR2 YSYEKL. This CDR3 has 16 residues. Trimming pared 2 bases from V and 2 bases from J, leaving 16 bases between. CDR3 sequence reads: CASSQTRLPGAYEQYF. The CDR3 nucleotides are TGCGCCAGCAGCCAAACACGACTCCCAGGCGCCTACGAGCAGTACTTC.

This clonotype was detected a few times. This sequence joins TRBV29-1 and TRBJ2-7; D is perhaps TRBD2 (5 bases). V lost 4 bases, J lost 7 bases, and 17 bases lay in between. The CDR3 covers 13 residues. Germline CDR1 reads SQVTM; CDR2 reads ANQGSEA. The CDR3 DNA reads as TGCAGCGTTGCCCTGGGTCCTTCGGGAGAGCAGTACTTC. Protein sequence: CSVALGPSGEQYF.

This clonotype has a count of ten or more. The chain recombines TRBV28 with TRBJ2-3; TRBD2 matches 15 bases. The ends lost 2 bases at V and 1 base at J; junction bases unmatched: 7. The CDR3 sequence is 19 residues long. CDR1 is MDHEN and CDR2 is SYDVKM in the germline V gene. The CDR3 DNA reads TGTGCCAGCAGTTTAGGACCAGGACTAGCGGGAGGGCGCACAGATACGCAGTATTTT. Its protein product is CASSLGPGLAGGRTDTQYF.

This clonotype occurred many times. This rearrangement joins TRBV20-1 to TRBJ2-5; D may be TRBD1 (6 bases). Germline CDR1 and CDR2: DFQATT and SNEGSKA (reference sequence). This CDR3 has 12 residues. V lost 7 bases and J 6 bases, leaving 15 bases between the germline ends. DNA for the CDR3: TGCAGTGTCATGTTTAGGGGGAAGACCCAGTACTTC. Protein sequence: CSVMFRGKTQYF.

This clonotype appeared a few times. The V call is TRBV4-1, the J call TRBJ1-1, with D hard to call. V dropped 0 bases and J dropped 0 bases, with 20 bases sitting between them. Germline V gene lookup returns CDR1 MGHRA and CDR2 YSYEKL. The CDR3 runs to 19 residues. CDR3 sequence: CASSQDVMIDSSLNTEAFF. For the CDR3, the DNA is TGCGCCAGCAGCCAAGATGTTATGATCGACTCATCTCTGAACACTGAAGCTTTCTTT.

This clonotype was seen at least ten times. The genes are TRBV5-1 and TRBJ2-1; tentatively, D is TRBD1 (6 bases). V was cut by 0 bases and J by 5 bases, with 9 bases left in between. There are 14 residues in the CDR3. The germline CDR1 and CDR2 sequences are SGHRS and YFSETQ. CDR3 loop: CASSLVQGNNEQFF. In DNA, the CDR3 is TGCGCCAGCAGCTTGGTTCAGGGGAACAATGAGCAGTTCTTC.

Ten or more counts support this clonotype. DNA of the CDR3: TGTGTCCAGAGTGGGACCCTGACTGACAATGAGCAGTTCTTC. This translates into CVQSGTLTDNEQFF. This chain connects TRBV2 to TRBJ2-1; D may match TRBD1 or TRBD2 (5 bases each). The CDR3 length is 14 residues. Per germline, CDR1 SNHLY and CDR2 FYNNEI.